This T cell receptor (beta chain) originates from a study of early T cells in non-severe SARS-CoV-2 infection. In the study overall: Sequencing used unsorted whole-blood bulk RNA, so chains lack pairing. Study-wide points: In VDJdb matching, anti-spike CD8 responses were favored while private and CD4 specificities went missing.

Turning to this clonotype: Its antigen is unknown.

cDNA molecules, individually, were tagged with unique molecular identifiers. Each CDR3 protein gets one entry after TCRdb re-called the 5' RACE reads with MiXCR. The table has 40,000 to 50,000 distinct CDR3 sequences, less than 8.5% seen once. The TCR was taken from an adult who was a healthcare worker with PCR-confirmed SARS-CoV-2 infection or an uninfected control (not recorded which). The sample was whole blood.

The CDR3 DNA is TGTGCCAGCAGCCAAGGATTCAGACAAAGAACAGCCTACGAGCAGTACTTC. Amino acid sequence: CASSQGFRQRTAYEQYF. The chain joins TRBV3-2 to TRBJ2-7. TRBV3-2 is tagged as a pseudogene. The CDR3 covers 17 residues.